This paragraph covers one T cell receptor beta chain sequence. What it binds is unknown. This record belongs to a study of beta chain features in type 1 diabetes. Germline values: CDR1 LGHNA, CDR2 YSLEER. There are 17 residues in the CDR3. Trimming at V came to 2 bases and at J to 5 bases, leaving 9 bases not matched to a gene. Expressed TCRB transcripts were sequenced because the entire RNA isolate underwent reverse transcription. The data were produced by immunoSEQ multiplex PCR, yet TCRdb's version contains in-frame clones alone and is incomplete. The data show some 330,000 clones, around 10% seen once. Study findings and constraints: TCRB repertoires of naive, central memory and Treg cells appeared more similar among patients than among healthy donors. The analysis here could not establish whether HLA type shapes TCRB rearrangement. PCR might favor shorter templates, but any such skew would affect patients and controls equally. TCRB CDR3s from Type 1 diabetes patients were moderately but significantly shorter in all four CD4+ subsets.

The clonotype comes from a young woman in good health. Sequences were obtained from naive CD4+ T cells from blood. The rearrangement links TRBV4-3 to TRBJ2-2, with TRBD2 matching 9 bases. The CDR3 reads CASSQLVVAGDTGELFF. CDR3 DNA sequence: TGCGCCAGCAGCCAACTTGTGGTAGCGGGAGATACCGGGGAGCTGTTTTTT.